The next 15 T cell receptor beta chains were all read from a single sample in a study of cytomegalovirus exposure and HLA in healthy donors. In the PCR, 60 Vbeta and 13 Jbeta primers were used. Here immunoSEQ multiplex PCR was the method, and the copy in TCRdb shows in-frame clones only, minus some. The sample has 140,000 or so clones, 75% to 90% seen once. Sequenced: PBMCs. The receptors derive from a man between 40 and 49 years old in good health and CMV-seronegative.

The genes are TRBV30 and TRBJ1-1, with D hard to call. V lost 1 base and J lost 11, with 17 bases in between. Per the germline V gene, CDR1 is GTSNPN and CDR2 is SVGIG (reference sequence). The CDR3 has 13 residues. CDR3 sequence (DNA): TGTGCCTGGAGTGCGACCCCCCGCGACTGGGCTTTCTTT. This encodes CAWSATPRDWAFF. The full variable domain, its missing parts supplied by reference TRBV30 and TRBJ1-1, is SQTIHQWPATLVQPVGSPLSLECTVEGTSNPNLYWYRQAAGRGLQLLFYSVGIGQISSEVPQNLSASRPQDRQFILSSKKLLLSDSGFYLCAWSATPRDWAFFGQGTRLTVV.

A word on this clone: Lacking the conserved final phenylalanine or tryptophan, this CDR3 likely reflects a read error. This chain joins TRBV27 and TRBJ1-2; TRBD1 agrees at 12 bases. V was pared by 9 bases and J by 0 bases, with 17 bases of the junction left unmatched. Per the germline V gene, CDR1 is MNHEY and CDR2 is SMNVEV (reference sequence). This CDR3 comprises 19 residues. The CDR3 nucleotides read TGTGCCAGGATACCAGGGACAGGGGGCAGCCAGCCATCTAACTATGGCTACACCGTC. Translated, it gives CARIPGTGGSQPSNYGYTV.

The chain joins TRBV5-4 to TRBJ2-2; TRBD2 matches at 11 bases. The CDR3 totals 15 residues. With 5 bases clipped from V and 1 base from J, the junction kept 1 base outside the gene matches. Germline CDR1 SGHNT, CDR2 YYREEE (reference sequence). The CDR3, as DNA: TGTGCCAGCAGGCTAGCGGGGGGGAACACCGGGGAGCTGTTTTTT. Protein: CASRLAGGNTGELFF.

V is TRBV5-1 and J is TRBJ1-4; D is possibly TRBD1 (6 bases). The length of the CDR3 is 15 residues. Trimming took 4 bases from V and 4 from J, leaving 14 bases between them. The germline gives CDR1 SGHRS, CDR2 YFSETQ. CDR3: CASSQGQGLNEKLFF. The DNA for the CDR3 is TGCGCCAGCAGCCAGGGGCAGGGCCTTAATGAAAAACTGTTTTTT. Drawing the rest from reference TRBV5-1 and TRBJ1-4, the complete variable domain is KAGVTQTPRYLIKTRGQQVTLSCSPISGHRSVSWYQQTPGQGLQFLFEYFSETQRNKGNFPGRFSGRQFSNSRSEMNVSTLELGDSALYLCASSQGQGLNEKLFFGSGTQLSVL.

This clone was detected only once. The rearrangement links TRBV7-9 to TRBJ2-5; the D gene is possibly TRBD1 (6 bases). V lost 5 bases to trimming and J lost 5 bases, with 21 bases between them. Germline loops: CDR1 SEHNR, CDR2 FQNEAQ (reference sequence). This CDR3 has 16 residues. The CDR3, as DNA: TGTGCCAGCAGCCCCCTCGTCGCAGGGGTGTTTGAGACCCAGTACTTC. As protein: CASSPLVAGVFETQYF.

The gene calls are TRBV7-2 and TRBJ1-2; 10 bases agree with TRBD1. Germline V gene data show CDR1 as SGHTA and CDR2 as FQGNSA. Trimming removed 5 bases from V and 4 bases from J; junction bases left unmatched: 7. CDR3 length: 15 amino acids. The CDR3 DNA follows: TGTGCCAGCAGCGCACCGACAGGGGGCCGCTATGGCTACACCTTC. It is translated as CASSAPTGGRYGYTF.

V and J are TRBV11-2 and TRBJ2-3, with 10 bases lining up with TRBD1. V lost 5 bases and J lost 4; bases outside the gene matches: 9. From germline, CDR1 is SGHAT and CDR2 FQNNGV. The CDR3 is 16 amino acids. CDR3 bases: TGTGCCAGCAGCCCAACCGGGACAGGGGAGGCAGATACGCAGTATTTT. The encoded protein is CASSPTGTGEADTQYF.

This chain links TRBV7-2 with TRBJ2-5, with 16 bases that match TRBD2. J lost 5 bases, V lost 5 bases, and 5 bases had no gene match. The CDR3 length is 16 residues. From germline, CDR1 is SGHTA and CDR2 FQGNSA. The CDR3 region is CASSTGLAGGMETQYF. DNA of the CDR3: TGTGCCAGCAGCACGGGACTAGCGGGGGGGATGGAGACCCAGTACTTC.

The rearrangement joins TRBV9 to TRBJ2-1, with TRBD2 as a possible D gene (6 bases). Germline-derived CDR1 and CDR2 are SGDLS and YYNGEE. CDR3 length equals 14 residues. V lost 2 bases and J 8 bases, leaving 14 bases between the germline ends. The CDR3, as DNA: TGTGCCAGCAGCGTGGCTAGGAGGGGCGATGAGCAGTTCTTC. As protein: CASSVARRGDEQFF.

As regards this clone: Germline and junction disagree at one end, which may indicate a read error. The rearrangement uses TRBV7-9 and TRBJ2-7; D gene uncertain. Germline V gives CDR1 SEHNR, CDR2 FQNEAQ (reference sequence). The CDR3 length is 12 residues. The CDR3 DNA follows: TGTTCCAGCAGCTTCGTCTCCTACGAGCAGTACTTC. Translated: CSSSFVSYEQYF.

To note about this clone: This CDR3 fails to terminate in the conserved phenylalanine or tryptophan, so it likely reflects a read error. This sequence joins TRBV4-1 and TRBJ1-5, with D perhaps matching TRBD1 (5 bases). From germline, CDR1 is MGHRA and CDR2 YSYEKL. The V end was cut by 0 bases, the J end by 6 bases, with 12 bases between. CDR3 length: 15 residues. CDR3 nucleotide sequence: TGCGCCAGCAGCCAAGACCAGGGAGGCTCTCAGCCCCAGCATCTT. Protein product: CASSQDQGGSQPQHL.

CDR3 sequence (DNA): TGTGCCAGCAGCTCCAAATCCTTAGCGGACTATGGCTACACCTTC. Translating gives CASSSKSLADYGYTF. The chain joins TRBV7-2 to TRBJ1-2, with unresolved D. CDR1 is SGHTA, CDR2 FQGNSA, per germline. CDR3 size: 15 residues. Between the trimmed V and J ends, which lost 4 bases and 3 bases, there was a span of 15 bases.

The chain combines TRBV9 with TRBJ2-2; TRBD1 agrees at 9 bases. The CDR3 sequence is 17 residues long. The V gene end was trimmed by 1 base and the J gene end by 4 bases; junction bases not matched to a gene: 8. In germline, CDR1 is SGDLS, CDR2 YYNGEE. The CDR3 spells CASSVNTGGLSTGELFF. CDR3 bases: TGTGCCAGCAGCGTAAACACAGGGGGCTTGAGCACCGGGGAGCTGTTTTTT.

This clone occurred a few times. This chain links TRBV19 with TRBJ1-5; possible D gene TRBD1, 5 bases. The V gene's germline CDR1 is LNHDA and CDR2 SQIVND (reference sequence). This CDR3 is 18 amino acids long. Trimming left V 3 bases short and J 0 bases short, with 18 bases between. The CDR3 region has the DNA TGTGCCAGTAGTATCTCGGACACAAGCAGGTATAGCAATCAGCCCCAGCATTTT. Amino acids: CASSISDTSRYSNQPQHF.

The CDR3 DNA is TGCGCCAGCAGTGAGTCGCGGGGGAACACTGAAGCTTTCTTT. Translated, it gives CASSESRGNTEAFF. J is TRBJ1-1 and V is TRBV10-2; D remains ambiguous. The germline V gene has CDR1 WSHSY and CDR2 SAAADI. The CDR3 sequence is 14 residues long. The V gene lost 0 bases and the J gene lost 1 base, with 6 bases spanning the gap.